One sample yielded the 30 T cell receptor beta chains listed below, sequenced in a study of Ad26.COV2.S vaccination and SARS-CoV-2 variants. Profiled with immunoSEQ multiplex PCR; TCRdb holds only in-frame clones, not every one. Of 360,000 or so clones listed, 89% were seen once; the top ten hold 1.9%. Treatment specified: around 19 received Ad26.COV2.S at low or high dose, single or two shots; several received placebo; per-sample allocation not given. The study sampled participants on day 63 after the first vaccine or placebo injection. The specimen comprised peripheral blood, sampled in a trial of Ad26.COV2.S vaccine versus placebo. All receptors come from a person aged 18 to 65 who received the Ad26.COV2.S COVID-19 vaccine or a placebo.

The chain joins TRBV20-1 to TRBJ1-1; 8 nucleotides align to TRBD1. J was trimmed by 10 bases and V by 6 bases; bases with no gene match: 7. This CDR3 has 11 residues. Germline-derived CDR1 and CDR2 are DFQATT and SNEGSKA (reference sequence). CDR3 in DNA: TGCAGTGCCTACAGGGGGGCGGGAGCTTTCTTT. Residues: CSAYRGAGAFF.

The V call is TRBV28, the J call TRBJ1-4; the match to TRBD1 covers 7 bases. Per germline, CDR1 MDHEN and CDR2 SYDVKM. V lost 6 bases and J lost 8; bases outside the gene matches: 21. CDR3 length: 18 amino acids. The CDR3 region is CASSRNRGPPIGVEKLFF. The CDR3 bases are TGTGCCAGCAGCCGCAACAGGGGACCCCCCATCGGGGTCGAAAAACTGTTTTTT. Full variable domain (missing parts from reference TRBV28 and TRBJ1-4): DVKVTQSSRYLVKRTGEKVFLECVQDMDHENMFWYRQDPGLGLRLIYFSYDVKMKEKGDIPEGYSVSREKKERFSLILESASTNQTSMYLCASSRNRGPPIGVEKLFFGSGTQLSVL.

This clone occurred a few times. The CDR3 reads CASSLGPYGYTF. Here the CDR3 DNA reads TGTGCCAGCAGCCTCGGACCCTATGGCTACACCTTC. The chain employs TRBV5-6 and TRBJ1-2; D unresolved. The germline V gene has CDR1 SGHDT and CDR2 YYEEEE. V lost 4 bases and J lost 4, with 8 bases in between. The CDR3 is 12 amino acids.

J is TRBJ1-6 and V is TRBV5-1; TRBD1 matches at 7 bases. Germline-derived CDR1 and CDR2 are SGHRS and YFSETQ. J gave up 9 bases and V 4 bases, and 10 bases lay outside the gene matches. The CDR3 length is 15 residues. CDR3 sequence: CASSNPGQDGSPLHF. CDR3 nucleotide sequence: TGCGCCAGCAGCAACCCCGGACAGGATGGTTCACCCCTCCACTTT.

The chain recombines TRBV19 with TRBJ2-2; 9 nucleotides align to TRBD2. Per germline, CDR1 LNHDA and CDR2 SQIVND (reference sequence). This CDR3 is built from 15 residues. The junction had 3 bases not matched to a gene; V was cut back by 3 bases and J by 4 bases. The CDR3 region has the DNA TGTGCCAGTAGTATCCCTAGCGGGACCACCGGGGAGCTGTTTTTT. As protein: CASSIPSGTTGELFF. Supplemented by reference TRBV19 and TRBJ2-2, the full variable domain reads DGGITQSPKYLFRKEGQNVTLSCEQNLNHDAMYWYRQDPGQGLRLIYYSQIVNDFQKGDIAEGYSVSREKKESFPLTVTSAQKNPTAFYLCASSIPSGTTGELFFGEGSRLTVL.

V gene TRBV6-5 combines with J gene TRBJ1-6; 7 bases are shared with TRBD1. V lost 7 bases, J lost 10 bases, and 13 bases stayed unmatched. Per the germline V gene, CDR1 is MNHEY and CDR2 is SVGAGI. The CDR3 loop spans 15 amino acids. In DNA form, the CDR3 reads TGTGCCAGCACCGTCATGCAAGGGGGCGGGTCACCCCTCCACTTT. Residues: CASTVMQGGGSPLHF.

The chain couples TRBV6-1 to TRBJ2-1; D is possibly TRBD2 (6 bases). The CDR3 spans 14 residues. Trimming pared 2 bases from V and 9 bases from J, leaving 14 bases between. Per germline, CDR1 MNHNS and CDR2 SASEGT. CDR3 nucleotide sequence: TGTGCCAGCAGTGAATATGGCCCCGGGGGTGAGCAGTTCTTC. This codes for CASSEYGPGGEQFF.

V gene TRBV7-3 combines with J gene TRBJ2-2; D call uncertain. Between the trimmed V and J ends, which lost 5 bases and 4 bases, there was a span of 5 bases. From germline, CDR1 is SGHTA and CDR2 FQGTGA. The CDR3 is 12 amino acids. In nucleotides, the CDR3 is TGTGCCAGCAGCATTGGCACCGGGGAGCTGTTTTTT. This sequence encodes CASSIGTGELFF. The full variable domain, in which reference TRBV7-3 and TRBJ2-2 provide the parts outside the CDR3, is GAGVSQTPSNKVTEKGKYVELRCDPISGHTALYWYRQSLGQGPEFLIYFQGTGAADDSGLPNDRFFAVRPEGSVSTLKIQRTERGDSAVYLCASSIGTGELFFGEGSRLTVL.

The CDR3 is CASSQVLPTNTEAFF. DNA for the CDR3: TGTGCCAGCAGCCAAGTTTTGCCAACCAACACTGAAGCTTTCTTT. The rearrangement joins TRBV14 to TRBJ1-1; D gene ambiguous. The CDR3 covers 15 residues. With 1 base removed from V and 2 bases from J, the gap between germline ends came to 11 bases. CDR1 SGHDN and CDR2 FVKESK come from the germline V gene.

The J gene is TRBJ2-2, the V gene TRBV11-1; 14 bases are a match to TRBD2. V gave up 0 bases and J gave up 6 bases; unmatched junction bases: 6. This CDR3 contains 18 residues. CDR1 SGHAT and CDR2 FQDESV come from the germline V gene (reference sequence). For the CDR3, the DNA is TGTGCCAGCAGCTTAGCCGGGACTAGCGGGAGTAATGCCGGGGAGCTGTTTTTT. Its protein is CASSLAGTSGSNAGELFF.

This clone has just a few counts. CDR3 in amino acids: CAWTARTEAFF. The CDR3 coding sequence is TGTGCCTGGACAGCAAGGACTGAAGCTTTCTTT. This rearrangement joins TRBV30 to TRBJ1-1, with unresolved D. The germline V and J ends were trimmed by 4 bases and 5 bases, with 8 bases remaining between them. Per the germline V gene, CDR1 is GTSNPN and CDR2 is SVGIG (reference sequence). The CDR3 spans 11 residues.

The CDR3 bases are TGCGCCAGCAGAGCTAGCGGGAGCACAGATACGCAGTATTTT. It yields the protein CASRASGSTDTQYF. The chain carries TRBV5-1 and TRBJ2-3, with 8 bases matching TRBD2. The CDR3 runs to 14 residues. The germline CDR1 and CDR2 sequences are SGHRS and YFSETQ. J lost 0 bases, V lost 5 bases, and 2 bases had no gene match.

The chain employs TRBV7-6 and TRBJ2-7; 8 nucleotides line up with TRBD2. The CDR3 consists of 15 residues. With V trimmed by 4 bases and J by 6 bases, 11 bases remained unmatched. Germline V gives CDR1 SGHVS, CDR2 FNYEAQ. The CDR3 coding sequence is TGTGCCAGCAGCTCGGGCAGCGGGAGAGCTGGCGAGCAGTACTTC. As protein: CASSSGSGRAGEQYF.

The genes are TRBV10-2 and TRBJ2-7, with D possibly being TRBD1 (7 bases). Germline lookup yields CDR1 WSHSY and CDR2 SAAADI. This CDR3 has 15 amino acids. V gave up 6 bases and J gave up 5 bases, with 20 bases separating them. As DNA, the CDR3 is TGCGCCAGCAGCAGTACGGGAGTAAGGGGGCACGAGCAGTACTTC. This sequence encodes CASSSTGVRGHEQYF.

The V and J genes are TRBV9 and TRBJ2-3; 11 positions match TRBD2. This CDR3 spans 16 amino acids. Per the germline V gene, CDR1 is SGDLS and CDR2 is YYNGEE. V was clipped by 0 bases and J by 4 bases; unmatched bases: 4. In DNA, the CDR3 is TGTGCCAGCAGCGTAGGGTCTAGCGGGAGGTCAGATACGCAGTATTTT. Translated: CASSVGSSGRSDTQYF.

The chain carries TRBV25-1 and TRBJ1-1; D unclear. This CDR3 has 15 residues. Trimming removed 5 bases from V and 4 bases from J, with 17 bases in between. CDR1 is MGHDK and CDR2 is SYGVNS in the germline V gene. CDR3 sequence (DNA): TGTGCCAGCAGTTACCCCTCGGGCAGTCGCACTGAAGCTTTCTTT. The encoded protein is CASSYPSGSRTEAFF.

The V gene is TRBV19, the J gene TRBJ1-1, with unresolved D. The CDR3 covers 14 residues. Germline V CDR1 and CDR2: LNHDA, SQIVND (reference sequence). V lost 0 bases, J lost 6 bases, and 11 bases lay in between. CDR3 protein: CASSIERGRAEAFF. In nucleotides, the CDR3 is TGTGCCAGTAGTATAGAGCGGGGTCGGGCTGAAGCTTTCTTT.

This clone showed up just a few times. The chain uses TRBV6-6 and TRBJ1-1; no definite D call. Germline V lookup: CDR1 MNHNY, CDR2 SVGAGI (reference sequence). The CDR3 totals 13 residues. The ends were cut back, 8 bases at V and 3 bases at J, with 13 bases in the middle. CDR3 region: CASSNRVHTEAFF. The CDR3 coding sequence is TGTGCCAGCTCGAACAGAGTGCACACTGAAGCTTTCTTT.

V gene TRBV9 combines with J gene TRBJ2-1; TRBD2 might be the D (5 bases). The germline gives CDR1 SGDLS, CDR2 YYNGEE. This CDR3 has 14 residues. The V end lost 0 bases, the J end lost 3 bases, and 7 bases lay between the germline ends. DNA of the CDR3: TGTGCCAGCAGCGTAGGAGACTACTACAATGAGCAGTTCTTC. Translation: CASSVGDYYNEQFF.

J is TRBJ2-7 and V is TRBV20-1; D unresolved. The CDR3 consists of 14 residues. V lost 3 bases and J 2 bases, leaving 14 bases between the germline ends. Germline loops: CDR1 DFQATT, CDR2 SNEGSKA (reference sequence). CDR3 sequence reads: CSASLYPRAYEQYF. Here the CDR3 DNA reads TGCAGTGCTAGTCTTTACCCCCGGGCCTACGAGCAGTACTTC.

The V gene is TRBV2, the J gene TRBJ1-1; TRBD1 agrees at 7 bases. Germline loops: CDR1 SNHLY, CDR2 FYNNEI. The CDR3 loop spans 15 amino acids. V trimming: 2 bases; J trimming: 11 bases; junction bases outside the gene matches: 14. CDR3 amino acids: CASSELVRGQSTAFF. In DNA form, the CDR3 reads TGTGCCAGCAGTGAACTTGTGAGGGGACAGTCGACGGCTTTCTTT.

The rearrangement links TRBV19 to TRBJ1-1; D unclear. This CDR3 spans 15 amino acids. V lost 5 bases to trimming and J lost 1 base, with 14 bases between them. Germline V gene sequence: CDR1 LNHDA, CDR2 SQIVND (reference sequence). The CDR3 DNA is TGTGCCAGTAGTCTCGGACGGGTCCCGAACACTGAAGCTTTCTTT. This translates into CASSLGRVPNTEAFF.

The J gene is TRBJ2-3, the V gene TRBV6-5; D gene unclear. The length of the CDR3 is 15 residues. CDR1 and CDR2 from the germline V gene are MNHEY and SVGAGI. The V gene lost 0 bases and the J gene lost 2 bases, with 9 bases spanning the gap. The CDR3 loop reads CASSYSGSPTDTQYF. The CDR3 DNA reads as TGTGCCAGCAGTTACTCGGGCAGCCCCACAGATACGCAGTATTTT.

The rearrangement joins TRBV16 to TRBJ2-5; 7 nucleotides match TRBD2. The CDR3 covers 13 residues. J gave up 8 bases and V 0 bases, and 3 bases lay outside the gene matches. Germline V gene data show CDR1 as KGHSY and CDR2 as FQNENV. CDR3 nucleotides: TGTGCCAGCAGCCAATCGGCGGGAGATACCCAGTACTTC. This translates into CASSQSAGDTQYF.

The chain employs TRBV30 and TRBJ2-2; a possible D gene is TRBD1 (5 bases). Germline lookup yields CDR1 GTSNPN and CDR2 SVGIG (reference sequence). Trimming left V 7 bases short and J 0 bases short, with 15 bases between. The CDR3 covers 15 residues. The CDR3 nucleotides are TGTGCCTTCGTCGATGGGGCCGCGAACACCGGGGAGCTGTTTTTT. Its protein is CAFVDGAANTGELFF.

This chain connects TRBV5-6 to TRBJ1-1, with 7 bases that match TRBD1. CDR1 SGHDT and CDR2 YYEEEE come from the germline V gene. V shed 4 bases and J 1 base; nucleotides not matched to a gene: 13. The CDR3 loop spans 17 amino acids. The chain's CDR3 is CASSNWATTGRNTEAFF. CDR3 coding DNA: TGTGCCAGCAGCAATTGGGCAACGACAGGGCGGAACACTGAAGCTTTCTTT.

This chain uses TRBV5-8 with TRBJ1-5; a weak D match, TRBD1 (5 bases). The germline CDR1 and CDR2 sequences are SGHTS and YDEGEE. CDR3 length: 15 residues. V lost 6 bases and J 4 bases, leaving 17 bases between the germline ends. The CDR3 sequence: CASTSQGGGNQPQHF. The CDR3 DNA sequence: TGTGCCAGCACTTCCCAGGGTGGAGGGAATCAGCCCCAGCATTTT.

This clone was detected once. The chain employs TRBV2 and TRBJ2-7, with D uncertain. CDR1 is SNHLY, CDR2 FYNNEI, per germline. The CDR3 runs 11 residues. V was cut by 7 bases and J by 5 bases, with 9 bases left in between. The CDR3 DNA is TGTGCCAGCACTAAGGACCACGAGCAGTACTTC. The encoded protein is CASTKDHEQYF.

The chain is built from TRBV5-8 and TRBJ2-7, with TRBD2 as a possible D gene (6 bases). CDR3 size: 15 residues. The germline V gene has CDR1 SGHTS and CDR2 YDEGEE. Between the trimmed V and J ends, which lost 1 base and 5 bases, there was a span of 16 bases. CDR3 in amino acids: CASSLRGEAGHEQYF. CDR3 in DNA: TGTGCCAGCAGCTTGCGTGGGGAAGCGGGTCACGAGCAGTACTTC.

The genes are TRBV7-9 and TRBJ2-1; 11 positions match TRBD2. The germline V gene has CDR1 SEHNR and CDR2 FQNEAQ (reference sequence). J gave up 5 bases and V 3 bases, and 9 bases lay outside the gene matches. The CDR3 consists of 17 residues. CDR3 bases: TGTGCCAGCAGCTTTCTTCCGACTAGCGGGGCTGACAATGAGCAGTTCTTC. This translates into CASSFLPTSGADNEQFF.